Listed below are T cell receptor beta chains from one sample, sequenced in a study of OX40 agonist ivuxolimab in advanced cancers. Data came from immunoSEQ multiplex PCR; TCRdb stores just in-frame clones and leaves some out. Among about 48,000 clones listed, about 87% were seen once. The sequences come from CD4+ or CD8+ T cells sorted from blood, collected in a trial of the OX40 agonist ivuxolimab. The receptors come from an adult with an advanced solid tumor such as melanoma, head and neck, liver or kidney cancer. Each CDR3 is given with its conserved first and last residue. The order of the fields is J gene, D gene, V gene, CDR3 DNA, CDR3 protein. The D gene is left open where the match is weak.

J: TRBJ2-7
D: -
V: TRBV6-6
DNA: TGTGCCAGCAGTTGGGCCCACTCCTACGAGCAGTACTTC
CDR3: CASSWAHSYEQYF

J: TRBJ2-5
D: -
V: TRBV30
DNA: TGTGCCTGGAGTGGGCCGGGAGCCCAAGAGACCCAGTACTTC
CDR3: CAWSGPGAQETQYF

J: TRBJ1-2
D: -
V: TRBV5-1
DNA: TGCGCCAGCAGCTTGGGCGGCAGGGTTAGCTATGGCTACACCTTC
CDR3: CASSLGGRVSYGYTF

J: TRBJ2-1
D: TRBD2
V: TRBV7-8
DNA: TGTGCCAGCAGCTTCTCTAGCGGGAGACCTCCCTACAATGAGCAGTTCTTC
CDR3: CASSFSSGRPPYNEQFF

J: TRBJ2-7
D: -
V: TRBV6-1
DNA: TGTGCCAGCGAACGGGGGAACAGCGGCTACGAGCAGTACTTC
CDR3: CASERGNSGYEQYF

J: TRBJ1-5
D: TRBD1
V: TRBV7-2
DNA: TGTGCCAGCAGCCTCAGACAGGGTAATCAGCCCCAGCATTTT
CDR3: CASSLRQGNQPQHF

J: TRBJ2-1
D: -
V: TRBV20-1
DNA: TGCAGTGCTAGCAGGGATGCGCAGTTCTTC
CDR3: CSASRDAQFF

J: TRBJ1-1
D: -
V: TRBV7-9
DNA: TGTGCCAGCAGCTCAGAATTAACCGGGACAGAAGCTTTCTTT
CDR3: CASSSELTGTEAFF

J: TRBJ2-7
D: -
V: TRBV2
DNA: TGTGCCAGCAGAGTACAGGGCTACGAGCAGTACTTC
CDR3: CASRVQGYEQYF

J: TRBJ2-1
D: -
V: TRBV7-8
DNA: TGTGCCAGCAGCTTACCACCCAGGTCCTACAATGAGCAGTTCTTC
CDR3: CASSLPPRSYNEQFF

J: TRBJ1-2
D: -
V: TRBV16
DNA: TGTGCCAGCAGCCAATGGCCCCGTGGGGGCCGGGGAGGCTATGGCTACACCTTC
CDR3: CASSQWPRGGRGGYGYTF